The 21 T cell receptor beta chains given below trace back to one sample, sequenced in a study of blood T cell repertoires in COVID-19. Repertoires were generated with immunoSEQ multiplex PCR, while TCRdb's copy carries only in-frame clones and drops some. This table has over 300,000 clones, around 91% appearing once. Sequenced material: PBMCs or T cells enriched from blood (not recorded which). These receptors originate from a woman aged 35 to 49 who had recovered from COVID-19.

This chain joins TRBV5-1 and TRBJ2-3; TRBD2 might be the D (5 bases). Deletions cut 4 bases from V and 2 bases from J, with 11 bases between. Germline loops: CDR1 SGHRS, CDR2 YFSETQ. The CDR3 is 14 residues long. The CDR3 sequence: CASSPEANTDTQYF. The CDR3 region has the DNA TGCGCCAGCAGCCCGGAGGCCAACACAGATACGCAGTATTTT.

This chain joins TRBV27 and TRBJ1-3, with 7 bases identical to TRBD1. The CDR3 spans 16 residues. V trimming: 4 bases; J trimming: 0 bases; junction bases outside the gene matches: 6. Germline V gene lookup returns CDR1 MNHEY and CDR2 SMNVEV (reference sequence). The CDR3 nucleotides read TGTGCCAGCAGTTCCAGGACAGGCCGCTCTGGAAACACCATATATTTT. Translation gives CASSSRTGRSGNTIYF.

The chain employs TRBV29-1 and TRBJ2-2; 9 bases map to TRBD1. Germline-derived CDR1 and CDR2 are SQVTM and ANQGSEA. The CDR3 is made up of 14 amino acids. Trimming took 7 bases from V and 7 from J; bases not matched to a gene: 10. In DNA form, the CDR3 reads TGCAGCGCTACCCCCGGGACAGGGCTCGGGGAGCTGTTTTTT. Residues: CSATPGTGLGELFF.

The V and J genes are TRBV7-6 and TRBJ2-1, with 16 positions matching TRBD2. This CDR3 spans 15 amino acids. After removal of 5 bases from V and 8 bases from J, the junction contained 3 bases not matched to a gene. In germline, CDR1 is SGHVS, CDR2 FNYEAQ. The CDR3 region is CASSGTSGGAYEQFF. In DNA, the CDR3 is TGTGCCAGCAGCGGGACTAGCGGGGGGGCCTATGAGCAGTTCTTC.

The genes are TRBV4-3 and TRBJ1-2; 8 bases fit TRBD1. The germline gives CDR1 LGHNA, CDR2 YSLEER. The CDR3 has 15 residues. The trim removed 5 bases at V and 5 bases at J, leaving 10 bases unmatched. CDR3 loop: CASSETWTGTYGYTF. In DNA form, the CDR3 reads TGCGCCAGCAGCGAGACATGGACAGGGACATATGGCTACACCTTC.

The chain links TRBV7-9 to TRBJ2-4, with a tentative D call TRBD2 (5 bases). V lost 4 bases and J lost 8, with 15 bases in between. Germline values: CDR1 SEHNR, CDR2 FQNEAQ (reference sequence). This CDR3 region has 14 residues. The CDR3 is CASSSGKAVDIQYF. The CDR3 nucleotides read TGTGCCAGCAGCTCGGGAAAAGCGGTAGACATTCAGTACTTC.

CDR3 sequence (DNA): TGCGCCAGCAGCTTGGAGGGACAGGGAGGAAATGGCTACACCTTC. Translated, it gives CASSLEGQGGNGYTF. The V and J genes are TRBV5-1 and TRBJ1-2; 9 bases are shared with TRBD1. The germline V gene has CDR1 SGHRS and CDR2 YFSETQ. V was clipped by 0 bases and J by 6 bases; unmatched bases: 6. The CDR3 is 15 residues long.

The chain couples TRBV11-3 to TRBJ1-1; 9 bases map to TRBD1. This CDR3 is 14 amino acids long. The germline V gene has CDR1 SGHNT and CDR2 YENEEA. With 11 bases clipped from V and 4 bases from J, the junction kept 11 bases outside the gene matches. The CDR3 DNA follows: TGTGCCGACGAAGTGGGACAGGGTCCCACTGAAGCTTTCTTT. It translates to CADEVGQGPTEAFF.

J is TRBJ2-2 and V is TRBV28, with 9 bases identical to TRBD1. Trimming cost V 6 bases and J 6 bases; bases outside gene matches: 5. The CDR3 loop spans 14 amino acids. Germline V gives CDR1 MDHEN, CDR2 SYDVKM. CDR3: CASSRDRDSGELFF. CDR3 bases: TGTGCCAGCAGCCGGGACAGGGATTCCGGGGAGCTGTTTTTT.

The genes are TRBV11-2 and TRBJ2-7, with 8 bases identical to TRBD1. Germline V gene sequence: CDR1 SGHAT, CDR2 FQNNGV. Trimming removed 5 bases from V and 6 bases from J; junction bases left unmatched: 18. This CDR3 region has 17 residues. The DNA for the CDR3 is TGTGCCAGCAGCCGGGGACAGGCCCTGTCCTCACAGGGCGAGCAGTACTTC. This gives the protein CASSRGQALSSQGEQYF. The whole variable domain, remainder taken from reference TRBV11-2 and TRBJ2-7, is EAGVAQSPRYKIIEKRQSVAFWCNPISGHATLYWYQQILGQGPKLLIQFQNNGVVDDSQLPKDRFSAERLKGVDSTLKIQPAKLEDSAVYLCASSRGQALSSQGEQYFGPGTRLTVT.

The chain links TRBV19 to TRBJ2-5, with D possibly matching TRBD2 (6 bases). Germline values: CDR1 LNHDA, CDR2 SQIVND (reference sequence). V dropped 5 bases and J dropped 0 bases, with 19 bases sitting between them. CDR3 size: 17 residues. The CDR3 bases are TGTGCCAGTAGTTCGGGGGAGGCCTTAGGGGACCAAGAGACCCAGTACTTC. It yields the protein CASSSGEALGDQETQYF.

The chain couples TRBV27 to TRBJ2-7; 7 nucleotides align to TRBD1. Germline V gives CDR1 MNHEY, CDR2 SMNVEV (reference sequence). The V segment lost 8 bases and the J segment 3 bases; nucleotides outside the gene matches: 7. This CDR3 comprises 13 residues. The CDR3 spells CASGTTGFYEQYF. The CDR3 coding sequence is TGTGCCAGCGGAACGACAGGGTTCTACGAGCAGTACTTC.

The rearrangement uses TRBV6-1 and TRBJ1-5, with D possibly being TRBD1 (5 bases). This CDR3 is built from 15 residues. V lost 1 base to trimming and J lost 5 bases, with 12 bases between them. Germline loops: CDR1 MNHNS, CDR2 SASEGT. The DNA for the CDR3 is TGTGCCAGCAGTGAAGGGGCAGGGAAGCATCAGCCCCAGCATTTT. Protein product: CASSEGAGKHQPQHF.

The chain couples TRBV6-5 to TRBJ1-5; 7 positions agree with TRBD1. Trimming took 0 bases from V and 4 from J; bases not matched to a gene: 6. The CDR3 runs to 16 residues. The V gene's germline CDR1 is MNHEY and CDR2 SVGAGI. In nucleotides, the CDR3 is TGTGCCAGCAGTTACTCGAGACAGGGAGGTAATCAGCCCCAGCATTTT. Translating it yields CASSYSRQGGNQPQHF.

The rearrangement links TRBV19 to TRBJ2-3; D is possibly TRBD2 (5 bases). The V end was cut by 5 bases, the J end by 6 bases, with 12 bases between. CDR1 and CDR2 from the germline V gene are LNHDA and SQIVND (reference sequence). The CDR3 covers 13 residues. CDR3 DNA sequence: TGTGCCAGTAGTGAGGGTCGCCGGGATACGCAGTATTTT. Its translation: CASSEGRRDTQYF.

This clone appeared once. V and J are TRBV28 and TRBJ1-1; no reliable D call. Germline CDR1 MDHEN, CDR2 SYDVKM. Trimming cost V 6 bases and J 0 bases, with 8 bases left between them. The CDR3 is 13 residues long. CDR3 in DNA: TGTGCCAGCAGCTCAGTGATGAACACTGAAGCTTTCTTT. Translated: CASSSVMNTEAFF.

The chain uses TRBV11-3 and TRBJ2-2; D not certain. Germline assignment: CDR1 SGHNT and CDR2 YENEEA. Trimming took off 8 bases at V and 2 bases at J, with 12 bases between the two ends. This CDR3 spans 14 amino acids. CDR3 in amino acids: CASALRINTGELFF. CDR3 bases: TGTGCCAGCGCCCTCAGGATCAACACCGGGGAGCTGTTTTTT. The whole variable domain, remainder taken from reference TRBV11-3 and TRBJ2-2, is EAGVVQSPRYKIIEKKQPVAFWCNPISGHNTLYWYLQNLGQGPELLIRYENEEAVDDSQLPKDRFSAERLKGVDSTLKIQPAELGDSAVYLCASALRINTGELFFGEGSRLTVL.

The chain combines TRBV15 with TRBJ1-1; D ambiguous. The CDR3 has 14 amino acids. Germline assignment: CDR1 LNHNV and CDR2 YYDKDF (reference sequence). The V end lost 0 bases, the J end lost 3 bases, and 8 bases lay between the germline ends. The CDR3: CATSRDHRDTEAFF. DNA for the CDR3: TGTGCCACCAGCAGAGATCATCGGGACACTGAAGCTTTCTTT.

The rearrangement joins TRBV7-8 to TRBJ2-7; tentatively, D is TRBD2 (5 bases). The CDR3 runs to 17 residues. From germline, CDR1 is SGHVS and CDR2 FQNEAQ. Deletions cut 5 bases from V and 7 bases from J, with 27 bases between. This CDR3 is CASSPRAQMIYLREQYF. CDR3 bases: TGTGCCAGCAGCCCGAGGGCACAGATGATCTATCTACGAGAGCAGTACTTC.

The V and J genes are TRBV18 and TRBJ1-6, with D uncertain. Germline assignment: CDR1 KGHSH and CDR2 LQKENI. Trimming took off 1 base at V and 0 bases at J, with 10 bases between the two ends. The CDR3 has 17 amino acids. In DNA, the CDR3 is TGTGCCAGCTCACCACAAGTTTCAGGCTCCTATAATTCACCCCTCCACTTT. It codes for CASSPQVSGSYNSPLHF. The entire variable domain, with the rest obtained from reference TRBV18 and TRBJ1-6, is as follows: NAGVMQNPRHLVRRRGQEARLRCSPMKGHSHVYWYRQLPEEGLKFMVYLQKENIIDESGMPKERFSAEFPKEGPSILRIQQVVRGDSAAYFCASSPQVSGSYNSPLHFGNGTRLTVT.

V gene TRBV11-3 combines with J gene TRBJ1-4, with unresolved D. The germline CDR1 and CDR2 sequences are SGHNT and YENEEA. Trimming cost V 0 bases and J 6 bases, with 14 bases left between them. The CDR3 runs 16 residues. For the CDR3, the DNA is TGTGCCAGCAGCTTAGACGGCCGGGGTAAGGATGAAAAACTGTTTTTT. It encodes CASSLDGRGKDEKLFF. Based on the CDR3 plus reference TRBV11-3 and TRBJ1-4, the full variable domain is EAGVVQSPRYKIIEKKQPVAFWCNPISGHNTLYWYLQNLGQGPELLIRYENEEAVDDSQLPKDRFSAERLKGVDSTLKIQPAELGDSAVYLCASSLDGRGKDEKLFFGSGTQLSVL.